The rows below give T cell receptor beta chains drawn from one sample of a study of post-analysis software for immune sequencing data. Via MiXCR, TCRdb re-called the PCR reads, giving one row per CDR3 protein. The sample has 600,000 to 700,000 distinct CDR3 sequences; approximately 60% are singletons. The sequenced sample was blood. The receptors shown here come from a girl aged 2 to 10 with multiple sclerosis. CDR3s include the opening cysteine and the closing phenylalanine or tryptophan. A D gene is named only where the DNA matches it firmly. Where a row states a size, it is once, few, many or the class of an expanded clone; other rows omit it.

CDR3nt | CDR3aa | abundance | j_gene | d_gene | v_gene
TGTGCCAGCAGCCCGGGGACACGCAATGAGCAGTTCTTC | CASSPGTRNEQFF | . | TRBJ2-1 | . | TRBV5-6
TGTGCCTGGGCCCCCGGACAGCCCAAACGATATGGCTACACCTTC | CAWAPGQPKRYGYTF | . | TRBJ1-2 | . | TRBV30
TGTGCCAGCAGCCAAGGGCCGGGACTCGAAGAGACCCAGTACTTC | CASSQGPGLEETQYF | . | TRBJ2-5 | . | TRBV4-2
TGTGCCAGCACCCTCAGGGGGAATAATTCACCCCTCCACTTT | CASTLRGNNSPLHF | . | TRBJ1-6 | TRBD1 | TRBV27
TGTGCCAGCAGCGTAGTAGTAGGAGGGACAGGGTGGAGTGAGCAGTTCTTC | CASSVVVGGTGWSEQFF | . | TRBJ2-1 | TRBD1 | TRBV9
TGTGCCATCAGTTCCCAGGGGGTCAGCACAGATACGCAGTATTTT | CAISSQGVSTDTQYF | many | TRBJ2-3 | TRBD1 | TRBV10-3
TGCAGTGCTAGAGTGGAGGCTTTCTTT | CSARVEAFF | . | TRBJ1-1 | . | TRBV20-1
TGCAGCGGGGGGGTCTCCTACGAGCAGTACTTC | CSGGVSYEQYF | . | TRBJ2-7 | . | TRBV29-1
TGTGCCAGCAGTTTTTCTACCAGGGGCGGACCCCACTATGGCTACACCTTC | CASSFSTRGGPHYGYTF | . | TRBJ1-2 | . | TRBV2
TGTGCCAGCAGTGAGTCCCTGGGCTCAGGTGAAAAACTGTTTTTT | CASSESLGSGEKLFF | few | TRBJ1-4 | . | TRBV25-1
TGTGCCACCAGTGATTCAGGACAGGGACATAATACGCAGTATTTT | CATSDSGQGHNTQYF | few | TRBJ2-3 | TRBD1 | TRBV24-1
TGTGCCAGCAGCTTAGCTCTAGCGGGGAGAGATTGGGAGACCCAGTACTTC | CASSLALAGRDWETQYF | . | TRBJ2-5 | TRBD2 | TRBV7-2
TGTGCCAGCAGTTTGGGTGGCCCTGAAGCTTTCTTT | CASSLGGPEAFF | . | TRBJ1-1 | . | TRBV12-3/TRBV12-4
TGCGCCAGCAGCTGGACCCGACAGGGGGTTAGAGATACGCAGTATTTT | CASSWTRQGVRDTQYF | . | TRBJ2-3 | TRBD1 | TRBV5-1
TGTGCCAGCAGCCCCTCTAGCGGGGGGGTCGGGGAGCTGTTTTTT | CASSPSSGGVGELFF | . | TRBJ2-2 | TRBD2 | TRBV6-5
TGCGCCAGCAGCCAAGATAACAGTTATCAGCCCCAGCATTTT | CASSQDNSYQPQHF | . | TRBJ1-5 | . | TRBV4-3
TGTGCCAGCAGTCATGACAGGGGGCGAGCAACTAATGAAAAACGGTTTTTT | CASSHDRGRATNEKRFF | . | TRBJ1-4 | TRBD1 | TRBV7-9
TGTGCCATCAGTGGCGTCAATGAGCAGTTCTTC | CAISGVNEQFF | few | TRBJ2-1 | . | TRBV10-3
TGTGCCAGCAGCTTAAGGACAGGTGCTGGGGCCAACGTCCTGACTTTC | CASSLRTGAGANVLTF | . | TRBJ2-6 | TRBD1 | TRBV7-9
TGCAGTGCTAGAAAGACAGGAAGTTACTACGGCTACACCTTC | CSARKTGSYYGYTF | few | TRBJ1-2 | . | TRBV20-1
TGTGCCAGCTATGTAAGCGGGGACAGGGTATACAATGAGCAGTTCTTC | CASYVSGDRVYNEQFF | . | TRBJ2-1 | TRBD1 | TRBV5-8
TGTGCCAGCAGTTTAGTGACAGGGGGGCGAGATACGCAGTATTTT | CASSLVTGGRDTQYF | once | TRBJ2-3 | TRBD1 | TRBV12-3/TRBV12-4
TGTGCCAGCAGCTCTGCGATGGGGACCCAGTACTTC | CASSSAMGTQYF | few | TRBJ2-5 | . | TRBV7-9
TGTGCCAGCAGTTACTCCGGGGGTCAGGCGCTTGGGATTAGGAATGAGCAGTTCTTC | CASSYSGGQALGIRNEQFF | . | TRBJ2-1 | . | TRBV6-5
TGTGCCAGCAGTTTTATGGGGCTTAATGAAAAACTGTTTTTT | CASSFMGLNEKLFF | . | TRBJ1-4 | . | TRBV12-3/TRBV12-4
TGCAGCGCATCGGTCGTGGCCACCTCTAGCACAGATACGCAGTATTTT | CSASVVATSSTDTQYF | . | TRBJ2-3 | . | TRBV29-1
TGTGCCAGCGAGCGCGACAGGAACCAAGAGACCCTGTACTTC | CASERDRNQETLYF | . | TRBJ2-5 | . | TRBV2
TGCAGTGCTAATGGGGCAGGACCCTATGAAAACATTCAGTACTTC | CSANGAGPYENIQYF | . | TRBJ2-4 | . | TRBV20-1
TGTGCCAGCAGGGAAACAGCGGGGGCGGGGGAGACCCAGTACTTC | CASRETAGAGETQYF | . | TRBJ2-5 | TRBD2 | TRBV6-5
TGTGCCAGCAGTTTACCAGGGGAGAAAGCTTTCTTT | CASSLPGEKAFF | few | TRBJ1-1 | . | TRBV6-1
TGTGCCAGCGGGCGACAAAGCTCCCATAATTCACCCCTCCACTTT | CASGRQSSHNSPLHF | . | TRBJ1-6 | . | TRBV27
TGTGCCTGGAGTCTCCCGTGGGCAAACCAGGGGGGCGAGCAGTACTTC | CAWSLPWANQGGEQYF | . | TRBJ2-7 | . | TRBV30
TGTGCCAGCAGCGACCTAGCAGCAGATACGCAGTATTTT | CASSDLAADTQYF | . | TRBJ2-3 | . | TRBV7-9
TGCAGTGCTCCCCGGGGGGTTATGGAAGAGACCCAGTACTTC | CSAPRGVMEETQYF | few | TRBJ2-5 | TRBD2 | TRBV20-1
TGTGCCAGCAGCTTAGGGTGGGACACTGAAGCTTTCTTT | CASSLGWDTEAFF | . | TRBJ1-1 | . | TRBV7-2
TGTGCCAGCAGCTTTACCGAGACAGCTAACACTGAAGCTTTCTTT | CASSFTETANTEAFF | few | TRBJ1-1 | . | TRBV7-2
TGTGCCAGCAGCTCTAGCCCGGGACTAGCGGGGGCAGATACGCAGTATTTT | CASSSSPGLAGADTQYF | . | TRBJ2-3 | TRBD2 | TRBV5-6
TGCGCCAGCAGTGGTGGGTCTTCCGACTCCTACGAGCAGTACTTC | CASSGGSSDSYEQYF | . | TRBJ2-7 | . | TRBV10-1
TGCGCCAGCAGTGAGTCAACAGCTATTAACTATGGCTACACCTTC | CASSESTAINYGYTF | . | TRBJ1-2 | . | TRBV10-2